The rows below give T cell receptor beta chains drawn from one sample of a study of CD8 T cells in Susac syndrome. TCRdb re-called the immunoSEQ multiplex PCR reads through MiXCR, storing one row per CDR3 protein. The data hold under 550,000 distinct CDR3 sequences, with more than 80% observed a single time. Input material: CD8+ T cells from PBMCs. The source is a human donor with multiple sclerosis. Both conserved end residues are part of each CDR3. The D gene is left open where the match is weak. Size is stated for part of the rows, as once, few or many counts, or as a class when the clone is expanded.

D gene | clone size | J gene | V gene | CDR3 length | CDR3 DNA | CDR3 protein
TRBD1 | . | TRBJ2-2 | TRBV27 | 15 | TGTGCCAGCAGTTTAATCAGGGGGCTTAACGGGGAGCTGTTTTTT | CASSLIRGLNGELFF
. | . | TRBJ2-2 | TRBV30 | 14 | TGTGCCTGGACTCCGGAGATCAACACCGGGGAGCTGTTTTTT | CAWTPEINTGELFF
TRBD2 | . | TRBJ2-2 | TRBV20-1 | 15 | TGCGTCCGGGGGTGCGGGGGGTCTGAGGGAGGGGAGCTGTTTTTT | CVRGCGGSEGGELFF
TRBD1 | . | TRBJ2-7 | TRBV10-3 | 15 | TGTGCCATCAGTGCCAGGACAGGGGATTTAGGTGAGCAGTACTTC | CAISARTGDLGEQYF
. | once | TRBJ1-5 | TRBV3-1 | 15 | TGTGCCAACAGCCAAGATATAGGTGTCAATCAGCCCCAGCATTTT | CANSQDIGVNQPQHF
. | few | TRBJ2-7 | TRBV6-6 | 13 | TGTGCCAGCAGTCACACCAGTGGCTACGAGCAGTACTTC | CASSHTSGYEQYF
. | . | TRBJ2-1 | TRBV7-9 | 15 | TGTGCCAGCAGCTCAATTGGGGGACTGGGGAATGAGCAGTTCTTC | CASSSIGGLGNEQFF
. | . | TRBJ2-2 | TRBV29-1 | 14 | TGCAGCGTTGAAGGCGTTACAGGGTCCGGGGAGCTGTTTTTT | CSVEGVTGSGELFF
. | . | TRBJ1-2 | TRBV30 | 16 | TGTGCCTGGAGTTTAGTTGGGACAACCCACACCCATGGCTACACCTTC | CAWSLVGTTHTHGYTF
TRBD2 | . | TRBJ2-1 | TRBV20-1 | 14 | TGCAGTGCTAGTGGCGGGGGGTTGGGCAATGAGCAGTTCTTC | CSASGGGLGNEQFF
TRBD2 | . | TRBJ2-1 | TRBV20-1 | 16 | TGCAGTGCGTCCCCACCCGGGACTAGCGCCTACAATGAGCAGTTCTTC | CSASPPGTSAYNEQFF
. | . | TRBJ1-2 | TRBV6-1 | 13 | TGTGCCAGCAAGGATGTCGGAGAATATGGCTACACCTTC | CASKDVGEYGYTF
. | . | TRBJ2-1 | TRBV6-5 | 13 | TGTGCCAGCAGTTGGGGACTGACAGTTGAGCAGTTCTTC | CASSWGLTVEQFF
TRBD2 | once | TRBJ2-1 | TRBV10-3 | 16 | TGTGCCATCAGTGTAAGTGTTTCTAGCGGGATCAATGAGCAGTTCTTC | CAISVSVSSGINEQFF
TRBD2 | . | TRBJ2-1 | TRBV20-1 | 16 | TGCAGTGCTAGAGCTGGGACTAGCGGGGGTTACAATGAGCAGTTCTTC | CSARAGTSGGYNEQFF
. | . | TRBJ1-1 | TRBV7-9 | 15 | TGTGCCAGCAGCTTATTCCGGGGGGCGCAAACTGAAGCTTTCTTT | CASSLFRGAQTEAFF
TRBD1 | . | TRBJ1-2 | TRBV12-3/TRBV12-4 | 16 | TGTGCCAGCAGGAGGGATACGGACAGGGGCAACTATGGCTACACCTTC | CASRRDTDRGNYGYTF
. | . | TRBJ1-2 | TRBV7-9 | 12 | TGTGCCAGCAGCTTAGGGTTCGGTCCCGACGCCTTC | CASSLGFGPDAF
. | . | TRBJ2-7 | TRBV30 | 12 | TGTGCCTGGGGAGACAGTCCATTCGAGCAGTGCTTC | CAWGDSPFEQCF
. | . | TRBJ2-7 | TRBV2 | 17 | TGTGCCAGCAGTGATTCGTCCGGAGGCCTCCATCCCTACGAGCAGTACTTC | CASSDSSGGLHPYEQYF
. | . | TRBJ1-4 | TRBV7-9 | 16 | TGTGCCAGCAGCCCCCGACAGGAGATAATTAATGAAAAACTGTTTTTT | CASSPRQEIINEKLFF
TRBD2 | . | TRBJ2-1 | TRBV3-1 | 16 | TGTGCCAGCAGCACGCCAATAAGCGGGAGCTGGGATGAGCAGTTCTTC | CASSTPISGSWDEQFF
. | once | TRBJ2-1 | TRBV5-5 | 13 | TGTGCCAGCAGCCCCGGGACTCCGGATGAGCAGTTCTTC | CASSPGTPDEQFF
TRBD2 | . | TRBJ2-7 | TRBV27 | 14 | TGTGCCAGCAGTACTTTAGCGGGAGCGAACGAGCAGTACTTC | CASSTLAGANEQYF
. | . | TRBJ1-5 | TRBV12-3/TRBV12-4 | 15 | TGTGCCAGCAGTTTCGCAGGGGCCGGCAATCAGCCCCAGCATTTT | CASSFAGAGNQPQHF
TRBD2 | . | TRBJ2-2 | TRBV28 | 19 | TGTGCCAGCAGTTTATACCTAAACGGGAGGACCGCGAACACCGGGGAGCTGTTTTTT | CASSLYLNGRTANTGELFF
. | many | TRBJ2-5 | TRBV10-3 | 15 | TGTGCCATCAGTGACTCGGGACGGACCCAAGAGACCCAGTACTTC | CAISDSGRTQETQYF
TRBD2 | . | TRBJ2-1 | TRBV19 | 18 | TGTGCCAGTAGTATAGTAAGCCTAGCGGGAGGTGTCTACAATGAGCAGTTCTTC | CASSIVSLAGGVYNEQFF
TRBD1 | . | TRBJ1-1 | TRBV7-9 | 15 | TGTGCCAGCAGCCCCCGGGACAGGGAATATACTGAAGCTTTCTTT | CASSPRDREYTEAFF
TRBD2 | . | TRBJ2-1 | TRBV29-1 | 17 | TGCAGCGCTGGGGGCCTAGCGGGAGTTGGTTCCTACAATGAGCAGTTCTTC | CSAGGLAGVGSYNEQFF
TRBD1 | . | TRBJ1-4 | TRBV6-6 | 16 | TGTGCCAGCAGTTACTCTTTGGGACAGGGCCTCGAAAAACTGTTTTTT | CASSYSLGQGLEKLFF
TRBD1 | . | TRBJ2-2 | TRBV14 | 14 | TGTGCCAGCAGCCGCGGACAGGCGACCGGGGAGCTGTTTTTT | CASSRGQATGELFF
. | . | TRBJ1-1 | TRBV28 | 16 | TGTGCCAGCACCCCCGAGAGGTCAGGGGAAATCGGTGAAGCTTTCTTT | CASTPERSGEIGEAFF
. | . | TRBJ2-1 | TRBV27 | 17 | TGTGCCAGCAGTTTATCGGGGCAGGGGAGCTCCTACAATGAGCAGTTCTTC | CASSLSGQGSSYNEQFF
. | . | TRBJ1-1 | TRBV4-1 | 12 | TGCGCCAGCAGCCAAGTTGTGGGTGAAGCTTTCTTT | CASSQVVGEAFF
. | . | TRBJ2-5 | TRBV4-2 | 13 | TGTGCCAGCAGCCATGTGCGGAGGGAGACCCAGTACTTC | CASSHVRRETQYF
TRBD2 | . | TRBJ2-5 | TRBV20-1 | 17 | TGCAGTGCTAGACACACTAGCGGGGTCACCTACCAAGAGACCCAGTACTTC | CSARHTSGVTYQETQYF
TRBD1 | . | TRBJ2-5 | TRBV2 | 14 | TGTGCCAGCATTGGACAGGATCAACAAGAGACCCAGTACTTC | CASIGQDQQETQYF
TRBD1 | . | TRBJ2-3 | TRBV9 | 18 | TGTGCCAGCAGCGCAATGCTATGGGGGACAGGGGGTCCAGATACGCAGTATTTT | CASSAMLWGTGGPDTQYF
. | . | TRBJ2-7 | TRBV29-1 | 15 | TGCAGCGTTCACTCGGGGGGACAGAAAGGGTACGAGCAGTACTTC | CSVHSGGQKGYEQYF
. | . | TRBJ2-2 | TRBV19 | 14 | TGTGCCACCCAATGGGGGCCCAACACCGGGGAGCTGTTTTTT | CATQWGPNTGELFF
. | few | TRBJ2-5 | TRBV7-6 | 13 | TGTGCCAGCAGCCCGTGGTGGGAAGAGACCCAGTACTTC | CASSPWWEETQYF
. | few | TRBJ2-7 | TRBV28 | 12 | TGTGCCAGCGCTCGGGGCCCCTACGAGCAGTACTTC | CASARGPYEQYF
. | . | TRBJ1-1 | TRBV11-2 | 17 | TGTGCCAGCAGCTTAGTAGGGCGAATCACAATGAACACTGAAGCTTTCTTT | CASSLVGRITMNTEAFF
TRBD2 | . | TRBJ2-2 | TRBV4-2 | 16 | TGTGCCAGCAGCCAAGATCTAGCGGGGAGAACCGGGGAGCTGTTTTTT | CASSQDLAGRTGELFF
. | . | TRBJ1-2 | TRBV2 | 14 | TGTGCCAGCAGTGAAGTCACCCGGATATATGGCTACACCTTC | CASSEVTRIYGYTF
TRBD1 | . | TRBJ1-2 | TRBV7-9 | 14 | TGTGCCAGCAGCTCTAGTGGGACAGCCTATGGCTACACCTTC | CASSSSGTAYGYTF
. | . | TRBJ2-5 | TRBV11-2 | 15 | TGTGCCAGCAGCTTATGGGGGGGCAGTTCCGAGACCCAGTACTTC | CASSLWGGSSETQYF